The 18 T cell receptor beta chains given below trace back to one sample, sequenced in a study of blood T cell repertoires in COVID-19. Repertoires were generated with immunoSEQ multiplex PCR, while TCRdb's copy carries only in-frame clones and drops some. The sample has about 67,000 clones; 80% to 90% are singletons. The specimen sequenced was peripheral blood. These receptors originate from a man aged 50 to 59 with active COVID-19.

The genes are TRBV7-9 and TRBJ1-1; TRBD1 matches at 7 bases. Trimming at V came to 5 bases and at J to 7 bases, leaving 7 bases not matched to a gene. The CDR3 length is 13 residues. Germline V gives CDR1 SEHNR, CDR2 FQNEAQ (reference sequence). The CDR3: CASSQGTVSEAFF. The CDR3 DNA sequence: TGTGCCAGCAGCCAGGGGACAGTCAGTGAAGCTTTCTTT.

The chain links TRBV5-1 to TRBJ2-3; 14 bases agree with TRBD2. The trim removed 3 bases at V and 4 bases at J, leaving 10 bases unmatched. The CDR3 is made up of 18 amino acids. Germline V gene sequence: CDR1 SGHRS, CDR2 YFSETQ. Here the CDR3 reads CASSYGTSGRASADTQYF. DNA for the CDR3: TGCGCCAGCAGCTACGGGACTAGCGGGAGAGCTAGCGCAGATACGCAGTATTTT.

This clone was seen a handful of times. The V and J genes are TRBV29-1 and TRBJ2-1, with D tentatively TRBD1 (6 bases). Germline CDR1 and CDR2: SQVTM and ANQGSEA. The CDR3 loop spans 14 amino acids. The V end was cut by 6 bases, the J end by 0 bases, with 12 bases between. CDR3 region: CSVGTLGSYNEQFF. Written as DNA, the CDR3 is TGCAGCGTGGGGACATTGGGCTCCTACAATGAGCAGTTCTTC.

Here the CDR3 DNA reads TGTGCCAGCAGCTTAGCGCCCTCTAGCGAGTACAATGAGCAGTTCTTC. It is translated as CASSLAPSSEYNEQFF. The rearrangement links TRBV7-6 to TRBJ2-1; TRBD2 might be the D (6 bases). CDR1 is SGHVS and CDR2 is FNYEAQ in the germline V gene. V was clipped by 0 bases and J by 4 bases, with 13 bases between them. The CDR3 consists of 16 residues.

This sequence joins TRBV2 and TRBJ1-2; TRBD1 matches at 7 bases. The germline gives CDR1 SNHLY, CDR2 FYNNEI. The CDR3 sequence is 13 residues long. V was pared by 5 bases and J by 8 bases, with 8 bases of the junction left unmatched. The chain's CDR3 is CASSPDNRGGYTF. CDR3 DNA sequence: TGTGCCAGCAGTCCGGATAACAGGGGAGGCTACACCTTC.

The chain has TRBV10-3 and TRBJ1-6, with D perhaps matching TRBD1 (5 bases). CDR3 length: 13 amino acids. Germline V gene lookup returns CDR1 ENHRY and CDR2 SYGVKD. Deletions cut 3 bases from V and 12 bases from J, with 12 bases between. The CDR3 nucleotides read TGTGCCATCAGTGACAGGGTATCAAAACCCCTCCACTTT. Protein: CAISDRVSKPLHF.

The chain joins TRBV2 to TRBJ2-2; 8 nucleotides align to TRBD1. The CDR3 has 15 residues. Unmatched junction bases numbered 7, after V lost 4 bases and J lost 6 bases. Germline lookup yields CDR1 SNHLY and CDR2 FYNNEI. In nucleotides, the CDR3 is TGTGCCAGCAGTGGGGGACAGGTGTCTCCCGGGGAGCTGTTTTTT. Protein: CASSGGQVSPGELFF. Based on the CDR3 plus reference TRBV2 and TRBJ2-2, the full variable domain is EPEVTQTPSHQVTQMGQEVILRCVPISNHLYFYWYRQILGQKVEFLVSFYNNEISEKSEIFDDQFSVERPDGSNFTLKIRSTKLEDSAMYFCASSGGQVSPGELFFGEGSRLTVL.

This clone is a singleton in its sample. This rearrangement joins TRBV7-2 to TRBJ2-1; TRBD2 matches 15 bases. Germline CDR1 and CDR2: SGHTA and FQGNSA. The CDR3 totals 15 residues. V lost 5 bases, J lost 7 bases, and 3 bases stayed unmatched. The CDR3 protein is CASSKGLAGGNEQFF. DNA of the CDR3: TGTGCCAGCAGCAAGGGACTAGCGGGAGGAAATGAGCAGTTCTTC.

This chain connects TRBV7-2 to TRBJ1-4, with 8 bases that match TRBD1. Germline values: CDR1 SGHTA, CDR2 FQGNSA. Germline trimming cut 0 bases from V and 2 bases from J; bases unmatched to any gene: 5. This CDR3 is built from 17 residues. CDR3 sequence reads: CASSLARGHGTNEKLFF. Here the CDR3 DNA reads TGTGCCAGCAGCTTAGCCAGGGGGCACGGGACTAATGAAAAACTGTTTTTT.

This chain joins TRBV5-8 and TRBJ1-5, with D perhaps matching TRBD1 (5 bases). V lost 0 bases and J 4 bases, leaving 8 bases between the germline ends. CDR3 length: 14 amino acids. Germline V gene sequence: CDR1 SGHTS, CDR2 YDEGEE. The CDR3 loop reads CASSLDQGNQPQHF. CDR3 sequence (DNA): TGTGCCAGCAGCTTGGATCAGGGTAATCAGCCCCAGCATTTT. Filled out from reference TRBV5-8 and TRBJ1-5, the complete variable domain reads EAGVTQSPTHLIKTRGQQATLRCSPISGHTSVYWYQQALGLGLQFLLWYDEGEERNRGNFPPRFSGRQFPNYSSELNVNALELEDSALYLCASSLDQGNQPQHFGDGTRLSIL.

The chain combines TRBV7-2 with TRBJ1-1; D is unresolved. Germline-derived CDR1 and CDR2 are SGHTA and FQGNSA. V was shortened by 1 base and J by 0 bases, with 6 bases between the two germline ends. This CDR3 region has 14 residues. CDR3 nucleotide sequence: TGTGCCAGCAGCTTAGTACAGATGAACACTGAAGCTTTCTTT. This codes for CASSLVQMNTEAFF.

This chain uses TRBV21-1 with TRBJ1-5; the table assigns TRBD1, which was not confirmed against the DNA. TRBV21-1 is a known pseudogene. The CDR3 has 20 residues. CDR3 loop: CASSKEGTGGAAQSNQPQHF. In nucleotides, the CDR3 is TGTGCCAGCAGCAAAGAAGGGACAGGGGGCGCGGCCCAAAGCAATCAGCCCCAGCATTTT.

This rearrangement joins TRBV14 to TRBJ2-5; 8 bases line up with TRBD2. The junction had 8 bases not matched to a gene; V was cut back by 4 bases and J by 4 bases. This CDR3 contains 15 residues. Germline CDR1 is SGHDN and CDR2 is FVKESK. CDR3 amino acids: CASSRVAGRGETQYF. The CDR3 DNA sequence: TGTGCCAGCAGCCGGGTAGCGGGAAGGGGAGAGACCCAGTACTTC.

This chain uses TRBV5-1 with TRBJ2-7; unclear D gene. CDR3 length: 12 amino acids. V was clipped by 0 bases and J by 4 bases, with 5 bases between them. From germline, CDR1 is SGHRS and CDR2 YFSETQ. The CDR3 region has the DNA TGCGCCAGCAGCTTGGACTTTTACGAGCAGTACTTC. It encodes CASSLDFYEQYF.

The V and J genes are TRBV5-1 and TRBJ1-4; 9 nucleotides match TRBD1. This CDR3 is built from 16 residues. V dropped 4 bases and J dropped 6; count of bases not matched to a gene: 10. Per the germline V gene, CDR1 is SGHRS and CDR2 is YFSETQ. The CDR3 loop is CASSDTGGAGDEKLFF. The CDR3 coding sequence is TGCGCCAGCAGCGATACAGGGGGCGCCGGGGATGAAAAACTGTTTTTT.

The V call is TRBV18, the J call TRBJ2-1; D is possibly TRBD2 (6 bases). The CDR3 contains 13 residues. The germline V gene has CDR1 KGHSH and CDR2 LQKENI. Trimming removed 3 bases from V and 15 bases from J, with 18 bases in between. The CDR3 nucleotides are TGTGCCAGCTCACCTGACCAGTGGCAGGGACTGTTCTTC. It yields the protein CASSPDQWQGLFF.

The chain has TRBV3-1 (or the pseudogene TRBV3-2) and TRBJ2-1; D might be TRBD2 (5 bases). Trimming pared 0 bases from V and 2 bases from J, leaving 8 bases between. CDR1 and CDR2 (germline): LGHDT, YNNKEL (reference sequence). The CDR3 is 15 residues long. CDR3 protein: CASSQEGRAYNEQFF. The CDR3 bases are TGTGCCAGCAGCCAAGAAGGGCGGGCCTACAATGAGCAGTTCTTC.

Here the CDR3 DNA reads TGTGCCATCAGCCGACAGGGAAGGAATGAAAAACTGTTTTTT. Amino acids: CAISRQGRNEKLFF. The chain combines TRBV10-3 with TRBJ1-4; 7 nucleotides agree with TRBD1. Germline trimming cut 6 bases from V and 5 bases from J; bases unmatched to any gene: 6. The germline gives CDR1 ENHRY, CDR2 SYGVKD. The CDR3 consists of 14 residues.